This entry features one T cell receptor (beta chain) sequence. As yet, its antigen is unknown. This entry comes from a study of shared clonotypes between healthy human individuals. Study-wide findings and caveats: Clonotypes that were shared across a handful of donors made up about 4.5% of naive CD4 clonotypes. The low donor count limited represented genetic and exposure-history diversity.

Recent vaccinations or acute infections were absent in the healthy HIV-negative adult donors. In the sorted-subset replicate PCRs, 150 to 250 ng DNA, 25,000 to 30,000 T cell genomes, was used. The table came from immunoSEQ multiplex PCR; TCRdb's copy has only in-frame clones and leaves some out. The table records around 2.5 million clones, roughly 93% of them present only once. This CDR3 has 16 residues. Trimming took off 1 base at V and 3 bases at J, with 15 bases between the two ends. Germline-derived CDR1 and CDR2 are SGHTA and FQGTGA. The rearrangement joins TRBV7-3 to TRBJ2-5; D is perhaps TRBD2 (6 bases). The TCR originated in a man younger than 35 in good health. Some clones in this sample may be carry-over from other donors' samples. The sample taken for sequencing was naive CD4+ T cells from PBMCs. Subset: CD45RA+ positively selected. CDR3 nucleotide sequence: TGTGCCAGCAGCTTAAACCCTCCACTAGCCAAAGAGACCCAGTACTTC. Protein product: CASSLNPPLAKETQYF.